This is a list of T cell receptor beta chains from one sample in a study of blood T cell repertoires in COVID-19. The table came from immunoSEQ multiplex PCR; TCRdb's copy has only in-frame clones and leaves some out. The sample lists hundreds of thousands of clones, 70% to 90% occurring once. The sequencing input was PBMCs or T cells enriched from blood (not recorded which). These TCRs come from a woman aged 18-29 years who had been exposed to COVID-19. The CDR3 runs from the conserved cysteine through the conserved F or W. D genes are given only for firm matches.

CASSVDPTGWSGELFF | TRBV9 | 16 | TRBD1
CASTGKGARVQPQHF | TRBV19 | 15 | TRBD1
CASTFGQGQHEQYF | TRBV27 | 14 | TRBD1
CASSRSTGPLYGYTF | TRBV2 | 15 | -
CASSPPVTGLDEQYF | TRBV18 | 15 | TRBD1
CASSVEALGLGETQYF | TRBV9 | 16 | TRBD2
CSALRGETQYF | TRBV20-1 | 11 | -
CASSRDRGDEQYF | TRBV18 | 13 | TRBD1
CATSRRGVRETQYF | TRBV15 | 14 | TRBD2
CASSQGSGRTSDTQYF | TRBV3-1/TRBV3-2 | 16 | TRBD2
CASRGLAGVMTDTQYF | TRBV19 | 16 | TRBD2
CASRPSGSSYEQYF | TRBV27 | 14 | TRBD2
CASSQVRGGTGELFF | TRBV14 | 15 | TRBD2
CASSLRAGSGTGELFF | TRBV11-2 | 16 | TRBD2
CASSFAGGETQYF | TRBV12-3/TRBV12-4 | 13 | TRBD1
CASRERRGSHNEQFF | TRBV27 | 15 | TRBD2
CASTSVGGYNEQFF | TRBV2 | 14 | -
CASRLTGGSDTQYF | TRBV28 | 14 | TRBD1
CASSLKGWDTRPPKNEKLFF | TRBV28 | 20 | -
CASSYGGQGGSPLHF | TRBV6-5 | 15 | TRBD1
CASSQLLAGGIIAKNIQYF | TRBV4-2 | 19 | TRBD2
CASTRGGSLPPGELFF | TRBV19 | 16 | -
CASRSSGKGNEQFF | TRBV10-1 | 14 | TRBD2
CSVDQGLGEKLFF | TRBV29-1 | 13 | -
CAISESTGPEQFF | TRBV10-3 | 13 | -
CASSLGDSYGYTF | TRBV7-3 | 13 | TRBD1
CASSASGSSYNEQFF | TRBV19 | 15 | TRBD2
CAIGTGGDGYTF | TRBV10-3 | 12 | TRBD1
CASSIAVAGAVSYEQYF | TRBV19 | 17 | -
CASSLDNMGQGFNQPQHF | TRBV28 | 18 | TRBD1
CASSHYNEQFF | TRBV28 | 11 | -
CASSESGSGWAYGYTF | TRBV28 | 16 | -
CASSSPRGSYTF | TRBV7-2 | 12 | -
CATSPAGTPTYEQYF | TRBV27 | 15 | -
CASSATKPGWGYTF | TRBV27 | 14 | -
CASSFGGAANEKLFF | TRBV28 | 15 | -
CASSPYGGTQYF | TRBV4-1 | 12 | -
CSVVATGPQTEAFF | TRBV29-1 | 14 | -
CASSRDRGETQYF | TRBV5-1 | 13 | TRBD1
CASTKSGGSYEQYF | TRBV6-5 | 14 | -
CASSLGVRGGSTEAFF | TRBV13 | 16 | -
CASSAGTSGGPRETQYF | TRBV18 | 17 | TRBD2
CASSYHRTSALDTQYF | TRBV28 | 16 | TRBD2
CASSLVGGADTQYF | TRBV5-5 | 14 | TRBD1
CASSLGTIFNEQYF | TRBV5-6 | 14 | -
CASSPLGGHEQYF | TRBV7-9 | 13 | -
CASSSRDTRNNEQYF | TRBV28 | 15 | -
CASSHPAVTSGTVTSTDTQYF | TRBV4-2 | 21 | TRBD2
CASSLTTGQGNNEQFF | TRBV5-1 | 16 | TRBD1
CASSLIQGYEQYF | TRBV7-3 | 13 | -
CASSLAPLGAGSYEQYF | TRBV7-2 | 17 | TRBD2
CASSGTSRPYEQYF | TRBV27 | 14 | TRBD2
CSFSGWMNTEAFF | TRBV29-1 | 13 | -
CASSIGGDNEQFF | TRBV19 | 13 | -
CASSLEGQGAWSPLHF | TRBV7-2 | 16 | TRBD1
CASSYSGGSNYGYTF | TRBV6-5 | 15 | TRBD1
CASSPDTIYEQYF | TRBV18 | 13 | -
CASGPPNYGYTF | TRBV19 | 12 | -
CASSEWEQASSYNSPLHF | TRBV6-1 | 18 | -